This T cell receptor (beta chain) originates from a study of identical twins. A single record per CDR3 protein comes from TCRdb applying MiXCR to the 5' RACE reads. The sample shows about 480,000 distinct CDR3 sequences, about 14% of them seen only once. Overall study findings and caveats: Modeled out-of-frame TCR alpha sharing in monozygotic twins fell below observed levels. The authors drew conclusions from cross-sectional statistical analysis rather than following the same donors.

Trimming removed 3 bases at V and 10 bases at J, with 15 bases between. The CDR3 is 14 amino acids. A note on this clonotype: Its antigen remains unknown.

This sample also belongs to another study, concerning yellow fever vaccine responses in identical twins. That work contributes: Twins reportedly showed a vaccine T cell response that seemed partly convergent and partly personalized.

The sample comprised CD4+ T cells sorted from blood. V and J are TRBV12-3 or TRBV12-4 and TRBJ1-4; D not certain. The receptor was derived from a woman between 18 and 29 years old in good health. CDR3 region: CASSFSSGSGKLFF. The CDR3 DNA follows: TGTGCCAGCAGTTTCAGTTCCGGGAGTGGAAAACTGTTTTTT.